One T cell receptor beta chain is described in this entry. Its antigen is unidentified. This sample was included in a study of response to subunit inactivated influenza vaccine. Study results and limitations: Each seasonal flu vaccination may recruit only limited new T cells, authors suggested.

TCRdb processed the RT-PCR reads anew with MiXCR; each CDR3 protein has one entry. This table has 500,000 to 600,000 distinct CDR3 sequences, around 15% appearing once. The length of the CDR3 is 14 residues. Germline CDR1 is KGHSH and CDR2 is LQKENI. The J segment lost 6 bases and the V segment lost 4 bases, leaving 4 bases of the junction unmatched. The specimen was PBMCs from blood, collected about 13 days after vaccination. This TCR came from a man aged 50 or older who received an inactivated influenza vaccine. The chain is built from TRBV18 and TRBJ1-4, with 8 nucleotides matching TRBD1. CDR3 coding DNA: TGTGCCAGCTCACGGACAGGGTACGATGAAAAACTGTTTTTT. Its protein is CASSRTGYDEKLFF. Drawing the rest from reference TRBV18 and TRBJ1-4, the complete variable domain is NAGVMQNPRHLVRRRGQEARLRCSPMKGHSHVYWYRQLPEEGLKFMVYLQKENIIDESGMPKERFSAEFPKEGPSILRIQQVVRGDSAAYFCASSRTGYDEKLFFGSGTQLSVL.